Listed here is a single TCR beta chain. Under the authors' procedure: From reference gene primer amplification, estimates of nucleated cell counts were derived. Repertoires were generated with immunoSEQ multiplex PCR, while TCRdb's copy carries only in-frame clones and drops some. D and trimming come from the DNA, and the V and J calls and clone size come from that table. The sample records about 150,000 clones, around 83% being singletons. Trimming removed 1 base from V and 3 bases from J; junction bases left unmatched: 8. This CDR3 is 17 amino acids long. Germline assignment: CDR1 LGHDT and CDR2 YNNKEL (reference sequence). The sample is drawn from a study of blood T cell repertoires in COVID-19. The overall study: Samples representing acute and convalescent COVID-19 were sourced from the United States, Italy and Spain. T cells, B-cell-depleted T cells, or PBMCs supplied cDNA or gDNA.

V and J are TRBV3-1 (or the pseudogene TRBV3-2) and TRBJ1-3; 8 bases line up with TRBD1. Sequencing was done on a sample of peripheral blood. The receptor's source is a woman aged 55-69 years with acute or convalescent COVID-19. The CDR3 sequence is CASSQGPTTGDGNTIYF. CDR3 nucleotide sequence: TGTGCCAGCAGCCAAGGGCCTACGACAGGGGATGGAAACACCATATATTTT.